The 24 T cell receptor beta chains reported below all come from one sample, sequenced in a study of identical twins. TCRdb reprocessed the 5' RACE reads via MiXCR and lists one record per CDR3 protein. The sample yields about 280,000 distinct CDR3 sequences, roughly 8.6% seen once. These sequences were also reported in another study, on yellow fever vaccine responses in identical twins.

Sequencing input: memory (CD45RO+) T cells sorted from blood. These receptors were obtained from a woman aged 18-29 years in good health.

This rearrangement joins TRBV18 to TRBJ1-5; D remains ambiguous. The CDR3 sequence is 14 residues long. Per the germline V gene, CDR1 is KGHSH and CDR2 is LQKENI. V was pared by 3 bases and J by 3 bases, with 9 bases between. The CDR3 DNA reads as TGTGCCAGCTCACCTACCGGGAACAATCAGCCCCAGCATTTT. This encodes CASSPTGNNQPQHF. Complete variable domain (other parts from reference TRBV18 and TRBJ1-5): NAGVMQNPRHLVRRRGQEARLRCSPMKGHSHVYWYRQLPEEGLKFMVYLQKENIIDESGMPKERFSAEFPKEGPSILRIQQVVRGDSAAYFCASSPTGNNQPQHFGDGTRLSIL.

V is TRBV7-2 and J is TRBJ1-4; D unclear. CDR1 is SGHTA, CDR2 FQGNSA, per germline. The CDR3 contains 13 residues. The V end lost 6 bases, the J end lost 5 bases, and 10 bases lay between the germline ends. The CDR3 nucleotides read TGTGCCAGCAGTGAGGCGAGAAATGAAAAACTGTTTTTT. Amino acid sequence: CASSEARNEKLFF.

This clonotype appeared many times. The chain uses TRBV10-2 and TRBJ2-7, with TRBD1 matching 8 bases. This CDR3 has 14 residues. Germline loops: CDR1 WSHSY, CDR2 SAAADI. The J segment lost 3 bases and the V segment lost 4 bases, leaving 5 bases of the junction unmatched. The DNA for the CDR3 is TGCGCCAGCAGTGTAGGGACAGGACGCTACGAGCAGTACGTC. It specifies CASSVGTGRYEQYV.

The rearrangement uses TRBV20-1 and TRBJ2-1, with 7 bases matching TRBD1. The CDR3 has 16 amino acids. V lost 0 bases and J lost 4; bases outside the gene matches: 9. Germline values: CDR1 DFQATT, CDR2 SNEGSKA (reference sequence). CDR3 bases: TGCAGTGCTAGAGATACTGGACAGGCGAGTTACAATGAGCAGTTCTTC. It translates to CSARDTGQASYNEQFF.

This clonotype was seen repeatedly, ten times or more. The J gene is TRBJ2-1, the V gene TRBV7-9, with 12 nucleotides matching TRBD2. V was pared by 3 bases and J by 1 base, with 4 bases of the junction left unmatched. Germline V gene data show CDR1 as SEHNR and CDR2 as FQNEAQ (reference sequence). The CDR3 is made up of 17 amino acids. Here the CDR3 DNA reads TGTGCCAGCAGCTTTGGGACTAGCGGGCCTTCCTACAATGAGCAGTTCTTC. Residues: CASSFGTSGPSYNEQFF.

Many counts were recorded for this clonotype. CDR3 nucleotides: TGTGCCAGCACCATGGACAGAGACACTGAAGCTTTCTTT. As protein: CASTMDRDTEAFF. This sequence joins TRBV6-6 and TRBJ1-1; D perhaps matches TRBD1 (6 bases). V was cut by 7 bases and J by 3 bases, with 12 bases left in between. There are 13 residues in the CDR3. CDR1 is MNHNY, CDR2 SVGAGI, per germline (reference sequence).

This clonotype was detected a few times. The chain employs TRBV7-3 and TRBJ1-1; D perhaps matches TRBD1 (6 bases). Germline V gene lookup returns CDR1 SGHTA and CDR2 FQGTGA. CDR3 length equals 15 residues. The V gene lost 2 bases and the J gene lost 6 bases, with 16 bases spanning the gap. The DNA of the CDR3 is TGTGCCAGCAGCTTATACCGGGAACAGGGCGCTGAAGCTTTCTTT. It specifies CASSLYREQGAEAFF.

This chain connects TRBV11-2 to TRBJ2-3, with 8 bases lining up with TRBD1. Looked up from germline, CDR1 is SGHAT and CDR2 is FQNNGV. The CDR3 covers 13 residues. The V segment lost 6 bases and the J segment 7 bases; nucleotides outside the gene matches: 6. The CDR3 loop reads CASRGQVSYTQYF. Here the CDR3 DNA reads TGTGCCAGCAGGGGACAGGTTTCGTATACGCAGTATTTT.

The J gene is TRBJ2-1, the V gene TRBV29-1; D is uncertain. The length of the CDR3 is 11 residues. Trimming removed 2 bases at V and 6 bases at J, with 5 bases between. Germline V gives CDR1 SQVTM, CDR2 ANQGSEA. CDR3 in DNA: TGCAGCGTTGAAAAACCCAATGAGCAGTTCTTC. The encoded protein is CSVEKPNEQFF.

This clonotype was counted many times. The V and J genes are TRBV9 and TRBJ2-5; no clear D gene. The CDR3 has 13 residues. V was cut by 0 bases and J by 5 bases, with 8 bases left in between. Germline values: CDR1 SGDLS, CDR2 YYNGEE. The CDR3 is CASSVAEGETQYF. The CDR3 DNA reads as TGTGCCAGCAGCGTAGCAGAAGGGGAGACCCAGTACTTC. Full variable domain (rest looked up from reference TRBV9 and TRBJ2-5): DSGVTQTPKHLITATGQRVTLRCSPRSGDLSVYWYQQSLDQGLQFLIQYYNGEERAKGNILERFSAQQFPDLHSELNLSSLELGDSALYFCASSVAEGETQYFGPGTRLLVL.

This clonotype showed up many times. The chain recombines TRBV10-1 with TRBJ2-5; perhaps TRBD2 as D (6 bases). Germline CDR1 is WNHNN and CDR2 is SYGVQD (reference sequence). The CDR3 extends over 13 amino acids. The ends were cut back, 6 bases at V and 0 bases at J, with 8 bases in the middle. The CDR3 loop is CASSRDYQETQYF. The DNA of the CDR3 is TGCGCCAGCAGCCGGGACTACCAAGAGACCCAGTACTTC.

This clonotype occurred many times. The chain combines TRBV10-2 with TRBJ2-1, with D possibly being TRBD1 or TRBD2 (5 bases each). Germline CDR1 WSHSY, CDR2 SAAADI. This CDR3 comprises 14 residues. The V end lost 4 bases, the J end lost 9 bases, and 16 bases lay between the germline ends. This CDR3 reads CASSASRGVGEQFF. Here the CDR3 DNA reads TGCGCCAGCAGTGCCTCACGAGGGGTAGGTGAGCAGTTCTTC.

This clonotype occurred a few times. This rearrangement joins TRBV2 to TRBJ2-1; 7 positions agree with TRBD2. There are 14 residues in the CDR3. The germline CDR1 and CDR2 sequences are SNHLY and FYNNEI. V dropped 11 bases and J dropped 0; count of bases not matched to a gene: 7. The CDR3: CASQGRGSYNEQFF. In nucleotides, the CDR3 is TGTGCCTCCCAAGGGAGGGGCTCCTACAATGAGCAGTTCTTC.

This clonotype was counted many times. The chain employs TRBV3-1 and TRBJ1-5; the D is unclear. The CDR3 is 15 residues long. Trimming left V 3 bases short and J 4 bases short, with 13 bases between. Germline V gene sequence: CDR1 LGHDT, CDR2 YNNKEL (reference sequence). The CDR3 region has the DNA TGTGCCAGCAGCCAGTCGCGGGGAAGGAATCAGCCCCAGCATTTT. The encoded protein is CASSQSRGRNQPQHF. The complete variable domain, with remaining parts taken from reference TRBV3-1 and TRBJ1-5, reads DTAVSQTPKYLVTQMGNDKSIKCEQNLGHDTMYWYKQDSKKFLKIMFSYNNKELIINETVPNRFSPKSPDKAHLNLHINSLELGDSAVYFCASSQSRGRNQPQHFGDGTRLSIL.

This clonotype was seen many times. This chain links TRBV12-3 or TRBV12-4 with TRBJ2-5; D is possibly TRBD1 (6 bases). The V end was cut by 2 bases, the J end by 3 bases, with 19 bases between. This CDR3 comprises 17 residues. The CDR3 bases are TGTGCCAGCAGTTTAAGTGGCCCCGGACAGAGGGAAGAGACCCAGTACTTC. This translates into CASSLSGPGQREETQYF.

A few counts support this clonotype. The chain recombines TRBV29-1 with TRBJ1-1, with D unresolved. The CDR3 is made up of 13 amino acids. CDR1 and CDR2 (germline): SQVTM, ANQGSEA. Trimming left V 3 bases short and J 7 bases short, with 15 bases between. As DNA, the CDR3 is TGCAGCGTTGAGCCGCGCTTGAGGGATGAAGCTTTCTTT. Translating it yields CSVEPRLRDEAFF.

This clonotype has at least ten counts. The gene calls are TRBV6-1 and TRBJ1-2, with 8 bases aligning to TRBD1. This CDR3 comprises 14 residues. Looked up from germline, CDR1 is MNHNS and CDR2 is SASEGT. Trimming removed 4 bases from V and 7 bases from J; junction bases left unmatched: 8. In nucleotides, the CDR3 is TGTGCCAGCAGTGGCCCGGGACAGGCCGTTGGCTACACCTTC. Its translation: CASSGPGQAVGYTF.

This clonotype appeared a single time. The V call is TRBV5-4, the J call TRBJ1-1; 8 bases match TRBD1. The CDR3 extends over 15 amino acids. V shed 5 bases and J 1 base; nucleotides not matched to a gene: 7. From germline, CDR1 is SGHNT and CDR2 YYREEE (reference sequence). CDR3 loop: CASRSDRGRNTEAFF. The DNA for the CDR3 is TGTGCCAGCAGATCCGACAGGGGCCGGAACACTGAAGCTTTCTTT.

This clonotype was detected ten times or more. The chain recombines TRBV6-1 with TRBJ2-7; 9 bases are a match to TRBD2. V lost 10 bases and J lost 4; bases outside the gene matches: 8. The CDR3 covers 13 residues. CDR1 and CDR2 (germline): MNHNS, SASEGT. The CDR3 is CATLAGDSYEQYF. The CDR3 DNA reads as TGTGCCACCTTAGCGGGAGACTCTTACGAGCAGTACTTC.

Ten or more counts support this clonotype. This chain uses TRBV20-1 with TRBJ2-3, with TRBD2 matching 10 bases. Trimming removed 7 bases from V and 2 bases from J; junction bases left unmatched: 3. CDR1 DFQATT and CDR2 SNEGSKA come from the germline V gene (reference sequence). This CDR3 spans 13 amino acids. The CDR3 nucleotides read TGCAGTGGGACTAGCGGATACACAGATACGCAGTATTTT. This translates into CSGTSGYTDTQYF.

The DNA of the CDR3 is TGTGCCAGCAGATCTTACAGGGGTACGGGTGAGCAGTTCTTC. Its translation is CASRSYRGTGEQFF. The V and J genes are TRBV27 and TRBJ2-1; 7 bases match TRBD1. The V segment lost 6 bases and the J segment 9 bases; nucleotides outside the gene matches: 11. The CDR3 sequence is 14 residues long. Germline V gives CDR1 MNHEY, CDR2 SMNVEV (reference sequence).

This clonotype has ten or more counts. This chain links TRBV15 with TRBJ2-3; TRBD2 matches 7 bases. Trimming took 7 bases from V and 3 from J; bases not matched to a gene: 10. Germline-derived CDR1 and CDR2 are LNHNV and YYDKDF (reference sequence). This CDR3 contains 15 residues. Written as DNA, the CDR3 is TGTGCCACCAAAGAAAAGTGGGGGGGTACAGATACGCAGTATTTT. This gives the protein CATKEKWGGTDTQYF.

The chain joins TRBV3-1 to TRBJ2-2, with D perhaps matching TRBD2 (5 bases). The V gene lost 4 bases and the J gene lost 0 bases, with 12 bases spanning the gap. The CDR3 consists of 16 residues. Germline assignment: CDR1 LGHDT and CDR2 YNNKEL (reference sequence). CDR3 region: CASSLGGSANTGELFF. As DNA, the CDR3 is TGTGCCAGCAGCCTGGGTGGTAGCGCGAACACCGGGGAGCTGTTTTTT.

This clonotype was observed a handful of times. This chain uses TRBV12-3 or TRBV12-4 with TRBJ2-6, with D uncertain. Trimming removed 2 bases at V and 0 bases at J, with 8 bases between. The CDR3 is 16 residues long. The CDR3 coding sequence is TGTGCCAGCAGTTTATCACCGACCTCTGGGGCCAACGTCCTGACTTTC. Translated, it gives CASSLSPTSGANVLTF.